This entry lists 12 T cell receptor beta chains sequenced from one sample in a study of T cells in women clearing cervical HPV infection. The data were produced by immunoSEQ multiplex PCR, yet TCRdb's version contains in-frame clones alone and is incomplete. There are roughly 50,000 clones in the sample, with 35% held by the top ten. Sequencing was performed on blood buffy coat. These receptors all stem from a woman between 18 and 70 years old with a cervical HPV16 infection that either progressed to CIN3+ or cleared (not recorded which).

With regard to this clone: Coverage ceases 3 residues before the CDR3 finishes, and the germline J gene fills in the end. The chain carries TRBV2 and TRBJ2-3; D is ambiguous. This CDR3 contains 13 residues. V gave up 4 bases and J gave up 4 bases, with 9 bases separating them. Germline values: CDR1 SNHLY, CDR2 FYNNEI. The CDR3 region is CASSVGRPDTQYF. CDR3 DNA (partial): TGTGCCAGCAGTGTGGGCAGACCAGATACG.

On this clone itself: The read terminates 3 residues before the CDR3 end, so the remaining end is supplied by the germline J gene. The V and J genes are TRBV7-2 and TRBJ2-5, with 7 bases identical to TRBD2. With 5 bases clipped from V and 0 bases from J, the junction kept 6 bases outside the gene matches. Looked up from germline, CDR1 is SGHTA and CDR2 is FQGNSA. The CDR3 sequence is 15 residues long. The CDR3 protein is CASSLGGTYQETQYF. CDR3 DNA, as far as it was read: TGTGCCAGCAGCCTCGGGGGGACCTACCAAGAGACC.

Worth noting for this clone: Read sequence stops 3 residues before the CDR3 end, and the germline J gene provides the missing end. The chain recombines TRBV10-3 with TRBJ2-7; the D gene is possibly TRBD1 (6 bases). V lost 8 bases and J lost 2, with 13 bases in between. This CDR3 has 13 amino acids. Germline V gene data show CDR1 as ENHRY and CDR2 as SYGVKD. CDR3 in amino acids: CAIHRDTTYEQYF. The sequenced CDR3 bases are TGTGCCATCCACCGGGACACTACCTACGAG.

Notes on this clone: The sequenced fragment ends 3 residues before the CDR3 boundary, so the rest is inferred from the germline J gene. The V gene is TRBV19, the J gene TRBJ2-7; the D is unclear. There are 14 residues in the CDR3. Germline CDR1 and CDR2: LNHDA and SQIVND (reference sequence). Trimming left V 4 bases short and J 5 bases short, with 15 bases between. CDR3 region: CASSTLAGAHEQYF. The covered CDR3 bases are TGTGCCAGTAGTACATTAGCCGGAGCTCACGAG.

Note on this clone: The read ends 3 residues shy of where the CDR3 ends; the end is completed using the germline J gene. The chain uses TRBV29-1 and TRBJ1-2; D gene unclear. The CDR3 totals 12 residues. Germline V lookup: CDR1 SQVTM, CDR2 ANQGSEA. Between the trimmed V and J ends, which lost 6 bases and 5 bases, there was a span of 13 bases. The covered CDR3 bases are TGCAGCGTAGATTCGTTGAGGTATGGC. Residues: CSVDSLRYG. The entire CDR3 is CSVDSLRYGYTF.

Comment on this clone: The CDR3 extends 3 residues past the end of the read, so its final part is completed from the germline J gene. Other DNA sequences of this sample code for an identical CDR3. V is TRBV18 and J is TRBJ1-6; 7 bases line up with TRBD1. The CDR3 contains 14 residues. The V gene end was trimmed by 6 bases and the J gene end by 6 bases; junction bases not matched to a gene: 5. Germline loops: CDR1 KGHSH, CDR2 LQKENI. CDR3 sequence reads: CASSPGQSNSPLHF. Incomplete CDR3 DNA: TGTGCCAGCTCGCCGGGACAGTCTAATTCACCC.

Comment on this clone: The CDR3 extends 3 residues past the end of the read, so its final part is completed from the germline J gene. The genes are TRBV19 and TRBJ1-6, with 7 bases aligning to TRBD1. Trimming removed 4 bases from V and 7 bases from J; junction bases left unmatched: 4. The CDR3 sequence is 14 residues long. Germline CDR1 LNHDA, CDR2 SQIVND (reference sequence). The CDR3 is CASSTGTENSPLHF. The covered CDR3 bases are TGTGCCAGTAGTACCGGGACAGAGAATTCACCC.

Of note for this clone: The read halts 3 residues ahead of the CDR3 end, with the missing end drawn from the germline J gene. The gene calls are TRBV7-9 and TRBJ1-1, with 8 bases matching TRBD1. CDR3 length: 15 amino acids. The V gene's germline CDR1 is SEHNR and CDR2 FQNEAQ (reference sequence). The V and J ends lost 5 bases and 5 bases, in that order; junction bases with no gene match: 10. The DNA read from the CDR3 is TGTGCCAGCAGCCGAGAAATACAGGGGGGGACTGAA. Protein: CASSREIQGGTE. The CDR3 in full is CASSREIQGGTEAFF.

Comments on this clone: The DNA ends 3 residues before the CDR3 does, and the rest of the CDR3 is filled in from the germline J gene. The chain couples TRBV7-9 to TRBJ1-1, with D tentatively TRBD1 (6 bases). Germline assignment: CDR1 SEHNR and CDR2 FQNEAQ (reference sequence). The CDR3 is 13 amino acids. This CDR3 reads CASSFSGTSEAFF. CDR3 DNA, as far as it was read: TGTGCCAGCAGCTTCTCCGGGACATCCGAA.

Comments on this clone: The CDR3 end is not reached by the read, which stops 3 residues before it; the germline J gene fills it in. The rearrangement links TRBV19 to TRBJ2-5; TRBD1 matches 8 bases. The CDR3 has 13 amino acids. Germline CDR1 is LNHDA and CDR2 is SQIVND (reference sequence). The V gene end was trimmed by 11 bases and the J gene end by 5 bases; junction bases not matched to a gene: 10. The CDR3 region is CAARTGSFETQYF. CDR3 DNA (partial): TGTGCCGCCAGGACAGGGAGTTTTGAGACC. Supplemented by reference TRBV19 and TRBJ2-5, the full variable domain reads DGGITQSPKYLFRKEGQNVTLSCEQNLNHDAMYWYRQDPGQGLRLIYYSQIVNDFQKGDIAEGYSVSREKKESFPLTVTSAQKNPTAFYLCAARTGSFETQYFGPGTRLLVL.

Details on this clone: A junction end diverges from the germline sequence, so it may reflect a read error. The read terminates 3 residues ahead of where the CDR3 ends, so the germline J gene completes it. This specimen includes other DNA sequences encoding the same CDR3. The V gene is TRBV10-3, the J gene TRBJ1-2; maybe TRBD1 (5 bases). CDR3 length: 14 residues. The germline V gene encodes CDR1 ENHRY and CDR2 SYGVKD. CDR3: CAISVGVTNYGYTF. Partial CDR3 DNA: TGTGCCATCAGTGTAGGGGTAACTAACTATGGT.

Concerning this clone: The read ends 3 residues shy of where the CDR3 ends; the end is completed using the germline J gene. The V gene is TRBV19, the J gene TRBJ1-6, with 9 bases aligning to TRBD1. Germline V gene lookup returns CDR1 LNHDA and CDR2 SQIVND (reference sequence). This CDR3 comprises 12 residues. V shed 10 bases and J 11 bases; nucleotides not matched to a gene: 6. Incomplete CDR3 DNA: TGTGCCAAGCCGGGACAGGGAGCACCC. Translating gives CAKPGQGAP. The whole CDR3 reads CAKPGQGAPLHF.